One sample yielded the 24 T cell receptor beta chains listed below, sequenced in a study of cytomegalovirus exposure and HLA in healthy donors. Use of 60 Vbeta and 13 Jbeta primers characterized the PCR. The method was immunoSEQ multiplex PCR; TCRdb's version includes in-frame clones alone and lacks a portion of them. The table has 95,000 to 150,000 clones, around three quarters seen once. Sequencing was done on a sample of PBMCs. These receptors all stem from a female donor in good health and CMV-seronegative.

V and J are TRBV6-5 and TRBJ2-7, with 9 bases fitting TRBD2. Germline assignment: CDR1 MNHEY and CDR2 SVGAGI. The CDR3 covers 13 residues. Trimming removed 6 bases from V and 5 bases from J; junction bases left unmatched: 5. CDR3 DNA sequence: TGTGCCAGCAGAGCGGGAGGCGGGAACGAGCAGTACTTC. Translating it yields CASRAGGGNEQYF.

The genes are TRBV2 and TRBJ2-7; 9 bases map to TRBD1. Germline CDR1 is SNHLY and CDR2 is FYNNEI. With 7 bases clipped from V and 4 bases from J, the junction kept 8 bases outside the gene matches. This CDR3 has 14 amino acids. CDR3 sequence reads: CASTGTGRPYEQYF. Here the CDR3 DNA reads TGTGCCAGCACTGGGACAGGGAGGCCGTACGAGCAGTACTTC.

The V call is TRBV7-9, the J call TRBJ2-3, with 9 bases aligning to TRBD1. Trimming at V came to 5 bases and at J to 3 bases, leaving 6 bases not matched to a gene. The CDR3 sequence is 15 residues long. The germline V gene has CDR1 SEHNR and CDR2 FQNEAQ (reference sequence). The CDR3: CASSPGQGPTDTQYF. The CDR3 nucleotides read TGTGCCAGCAGCCCGGGACAGGGCCCAACAGATACGCAGTATTTT. The entire variable domain, with the rest obtained from reference TRBV7-9 and TRBJ2-3, is as follows: DTGVSQNPRHKITKRGQNVTFRCDPISEHNRLYWYRQTLGQGPEFLTYFQNEAQLEKSRLLSDRFSAERPKGSFSTLEIQRTEQGDSAMYLCASSPGQGPTDTQYFGPGTRLTVL.

This clone showed up just a few times. V usage is TRBV10-2 and J usage is TRBJ2-5; 11 bases map to TRBD2. The DNA end favors TRBJ2-7, so the J call may be wrong. The CDR3 loop spans 14 amino acids. Per the germline V gene, CDR1 is WSHSY and CDR2 is SAAADI. This CDR3 is CASFGLAGTYEQYF. The CDR3 DNA sequence: TGCGCCAGCTTTGGACTAGCGGGTACCTACGAGCAGTACTTC.

V gene TRBV6-5 combines with J gene TRBJ2-1; 9 bases are a match to TRBD2. V dropped 0 bases and J dropped 8; count of bases not matched to a gene: 2. Germline V CDR1 and CDR2: MNHEY, SVGAGI. The CDR3 extends over 14 amino acids. CDR3 DNA: TGTGCCAGCAGTTACTCGCTAGCGGGGTATGAGCAGTTCTTC. Protein: CASSYSLAGYEQFF.

This clone was counted between two and nine times. The chain carries TRBV30 and TRBJ2-5; maybe TRBD1 (6 bases). The CDR3 is made up of 13 amino acids. In germline, CDR1 is GTSNPN, CDR2 SVGIG (reference sequence). The V gene lost 3 bases and the J gene lost 3 bases, with 11 bases spanning the gap. This CDR3 reads CAWSPAGEETQYF. The CDR3 nucleotides read TGTGCCTGGAGCCCGGCAGGGGAAGAGACCCAGTACTTC.

This chain links TRBV27 with TRBJ2-2, with TRBD2 identical over 7 bases. The V segment lost 7 bases and the J segment 4 bases; nucleotides outside the gene matches: 6. Germline lookup yields CDR1 MNHEY and CDR2 SMNVEV (reference sequence). There are 14 residues in the CDR3. CDR3 sequence reads: CASTKLAATGELFF. The CDR3 region has the DNA TGTGCCAGCACCAAGCTAGCGGCCACCGGGGAGCTGTTTTTT.

This chain connects TRBV4-1 to TRBJ2-3; D is perhaps TRBD1 (5 bases). Germline V gene sequence: CDR1 MGHRA, CDR2 YSYEKL. This CDR3 spans 14 amino acids. Trimming left V 5 bases short and J 2 bases short, with 11 bases between. The CDR3 DNA reads TGCGCCAGCAGCAAGACAGCTACCACAGATACGCAGTATTTT. The encoded protein is CASSKTATTDTQYF.

As to this clone: The junction does not match germline at one end; this may be a read error. The chain combines TRBV4-2 with TRBJ2-7; 8 nucleotides match TRBD2. Germline CDR1 reads LGHNA; CDR2 reads YNFKEQ. The CDR3 contains 17 residues. This chain's CDR3 is CASSQVGGASGPYERYF. CDR3 in DNA: TGTGCCAGCAGCCAAGTAGGCGGCGCTAGCGGGCCCTACGAGCGGTACTTC.

This clone appeared a few times. The rearrangement links TRBV7-9 to TRBJ1-4; TRBD1 aligns across 7 bases. This CDR3 contains 14 residues. Losses at the gene ends were 4 bases for V and 11 bases for J; bases not matched to a gene: 10. From germline, CDR1 is SEHNR and CDR2 FQNEAQ (reference sequence). CDR3 coding DNA: TGTGCCAGCAGCTCCCAGGAGACAGGGTTGAAACTGTTTTTT. It codes for CASSSQETGLKLFF. The full variable domain, completed using reference TRBV7-9 and TRBJ1-4, is DTGVSQNPRHKITKRGQNVTFRCDPISEHNRLYWYRQTLGQGPEFLTYFQNEAQLEKSRLLSDRFSAERPKGSFSTLEIQRTEQGDSAMYLCASSSQETGLKLFFGSGTQLSVL.

The chain employs TRBV28 and TRBJ2-1; no clear D. CDR1 is MDHEN and CDR2 is SYDVKM in the germline V gene. With 5 bases removed from V and 0 bases from J, the gap between germline ends came to 8 bases. The CDR3 extends over 14 amino acids. CDR3 DNA: TGTGCCAGCAGTGACTTTAGCTCCTACAATGAGCAGTTCTTC. Its protein product is CASSDFSSYNEQFF.

This clone was recorded once. The genes are TRBV30 and TRBJ1-1; maybe TRBD1 (6 bases). CDR1 and CDR2 from the germline V gene are GTSNPN and SVGIG (reference sequence). V lost 3 bases to trimming and J lost 7 bases, with 27 bases between them. This CDR3 is 17 amino acids long. CDR3 amino acids: CAWSREQRIRQAGEAFF. CDR3 sequence (DNA): TGTGCCTGGAGCAGGGAGCAGAGAATTCGACAGGCCGGTGAAGCTTTCTTT.

This clone was detected once. The gene calls are TRBV5-5 and TRBJ1-2; D possibly corresponds to TRBD1 (5 bases). Germline loops: CDR1 SGHKS, CDR2 YYEKEE (reference sequence). V shed 0 bases and J shed 6 bases, with 6 bases lying between them. The CDR3 covers 12 residues. The CDR3: CASSLEGNGYTF. The CDR3 region has the DNA TGTGCCAGCAGCTTGGAGGGGAATGGCTACACCTTC.

This chain connects TRBV7-6 to TRBJ2-1; 7 nucleotides align to TRBD2. The J segment lost 5 bases and the V segment lost 5 bases, leaving 9 bases of the junction unmatched. Per the germline V gene, CDR1 is SGHVS and CDR2 is FNYEAQ. The CDR3 spans 15 residues. CDR3 DNA: TGTGCCAGCAGCCCCTACGGGGGGAGGGACAATGAGCAGTTCTTC. Protein sequence: CASSPYGGRDNEQFF.

CDR3 bases: TGTGCCAGTAGTATCATCCGGGACACCAATCAGCCCCAGCATTTT. Encoded protein: CASSIIRDTNQPQHF. The chain has TRBV19 and TRBJ1-5, with D possibly TRBD1 on 6 matching bases. The CDR3 has 15 residues. Trimming shortened V by 3 bases and J by 3 bases, and 12 bases separated the two germline ends. Germline V CDR1 and CDR2: LNHDA, SQIVND (reference sequence).

The chain has TRBV19 and TRBJ1-1; D might be TRBD1 (5 bases). Deletions cut 8 bases from V and 1 base from J, with 14 bases between. Germline assignment: CDR1 LNHDA and CDR2 SQIVND (reference sequence). The CDR3 covers 14 residues. CDR3: CASQQGKRNTEAFF. The CDR3, as DNA: TGTGCCAGTCAGCAGGGAAAGAGGAACACTGAAGCTTTCTTT. Full variable domain (rest looked up from reference TRBV19 and TRBJ1-1): DGGITQSPKYLFRKEGQNVTLSCEQNLNHDAMYWYRQDPGQGLRLIYYSQIVNDFQKGDIAEGYSVSREKKESFPLTVTSAQKNPTAFYLCASQQGKRNTEAFFGQGTRLTVV.

CDR3: CASSRLGTTSYEQYF. As DNA, the CDR3 is TGTGCCAGCAGCCGCTTAGGGACAACCTCTTACGAGCAGTACTTC. The V gene is TRBV7-8, the J gene TRBJ2-7, with D maybe TRBD1 (6 bases). Germline CDR1 is SGHVS and CDR2 is FQNEAQ. V lost 5 bases to trimming and J lost 4 bases, with 18 bases between them. This CDR3 comprises 15 residues.

In this sample, this clone is medium-sized (0.01 to 0.1%). The rearrangement uses TRBV5-4 and TRBJ2-1; 8 bases line up with TRBD1. Per germline, CDR1 SGHNT and CDR2 YYREEE (reference sequence). This CDR3 region has 13 residues. With 4 bases clipped from V and 6 bases from J, the junction kept 3 bases outside the gene matches. The CDR3 is CASSTDRGNEQFF. CDR3 DNA sequence: TGTGCCAGCAGCACCGACAGGGGCAATGAGCAGTTCTTC. Together with reference TRBV5-4 and TRBJ2-1, the CDR3 gives the full variable domain: ETGVTQSPTHLIKTRGQQVTLRCSSQSGHNTVSWYQQALGQGPQFIFQYYREEENGRGNFPPRFSGLQFPNYSSELNVNALELDDSALYLCASSTDRGNEQFFGPGTRLTVL.

The V gene is TRBV5-1, the J gene TRBJ1-4; 7 nucleotides match TRBD1. Trimming took 1 base from V and 5 from J; bases not matched to a gene: 11. CDR1 SGHRS and CDR2 YFSETQ come from the germline V gene. There are 17 residues in the CDR3. CDR3 DNA sequence: TGCGCCAGCAGCTTGACCCCTAGACAGGGCCTAAATGAAAAACTGTTTTTT. It is translated as CASSLTPRQGLNEKLFF. Complete variable domain (other parts from reference TRBV5-1 and TRBJ1-4): KAGVTQTPRYLIKTRGQQVTLSCSPISGHRSVSWYQQTPGQGLQFLFEYFSETQRNKGNFPGRFSGRQFSNSRSEMNVSTLELGDSALYLCASSLTPRQGLNEKLFFGSGTQLSVL.

The chain joins TRBV11-2 to TRBJ1-4; 7 nucleotides match TRBD1. There are 16 residues in the CDR3. Germline assignment: CDR1 SGHAT and CDR2 FQNNGV. After removal of 5 bases from V and 7 bases from J, the junction contained 13 bases not matched to a gene. Here the CDR3 DNA reads TGTGCCAGCAGCGCCCGAACAGGGGAGCTGAGTGAAAAACTGTTTTTT. Translation: CASSARTGELSEKLFF.

V and J are TRBV19 and TRBJ2-7; maybe TRBD2 (5 bases). CDR1 and CDR2 (germline): LNHDA, SQIVND (reference sequence). The CDR3 extends over 13 amino acids. Deletions cut 1 base from V and 4 bases from J, with 8 bases between. The CDR3 sequence: CASSIGAGYEQYF. CDR3 DNA sequence: TGTGCCAGTAGTATAGGGGCGGGTTACGAGCAGTACTTC.

This chain joins TRBV5-1 and TRBJ2-5; TRBD2 agrees at 10 bases. CDR3 length: 17 residues. The V segment lost 5 bases and the J segment 2 bases; nucleotides outside the gene matches: 12. Germline assignment: CDR1 SGHRS and CDR2 YFSETQ. CDR3 bases: TGCGCCAGCAGTGGTACTAGCGGGATACGGACACAAGAGACCCAGTACTTC. Protein: CASSGTSGIRTQETQYF.

This sequence joins TRBV6-1 and TRBJ2-4, with TRBD1 identical over 7 bases. The CDR3 is 16 residues long. Germline CDR1 MNHNS, CDR2 SASEGT. The J segment lost 1 base and the V segment lost 1 base, leaving 4 bases of the junction unmatched. In nucleotides, the CDR3 is TGTGCCAGCAGTGAAGTGACAGGGTTTGCCAAAAACATTCAGTACTTC. Amino acids: CASSEVTGFAKNIQYF.

The rearrangement links TRBV7-3 to TRBJ2-3; TRBD2 agrees at 8 bases. The CDR3 consists of 16 residues. J was trimmed by 2 bases and V by 5 bases; bases with no gene match: 9. CDR1 is SGHTA, CDR2 FQGTGA, per germline. The CDR3 reads CASSKQAGVSTDTQYF. Written as DNA, the CDR3 is TGTGCCAGCAGCAAGCAAGCGGGAGTTTCCACAGATACGCAGTATTTT.